These T cell receptor beta chains were read from a single sample in a study of Ad26.COV2.S vaccination and SARS-CoV-2 variants. TCRdb's table, derived via immunoSEQ multiplex PCR, lists solely in-frame clones and lacks some. The top ten hold approximately 4.5% of the sample, which has about 440,000 clones, 90% seen once. Sequencing was performed on peripheral blood, taken in a trial of Ad26.COV2.S vaccine versus placebo. These receptor sequences come from a person aged 18-60 years who received the Ad26.COV2.S COVID-19 vaccine or a placebo. The conserved cysteine and the conserved F or W are not part of the CDR3 here.

v_call	j_call	cdr3_aa
TRBV2	TRBJ1-5	ASRLSGARPQH
TRBV19	TRBJ1-5	ASSIGNRYQPQH
TRBV7-9	TRBJ2-1	ASSGTVYNEQF
TRBV6-1	TRBJ1-2	ASSEARTGGWYGYT
TRBV29-1	TRBJ2-5	SVLKGRETQY
TRBV18	TRBJ2-3	ASSQRQGHTDTQY
TRBV5-4	TRBJ2-5	ASSSGLAGVETQY
TRBV2	TRBJ2-4	ASKRELTKNIQY
TRBV10-3	TRBJ2-7	AISGTGAEEQY
TRBV24-1	TRBJ2-7	ATSDGPLGQATYEQY
TRBV6-1	TRBJ1-5	ASSEEGTGGQPQH
TRBV6-5	TRBJ2-7	ASSYSREGAYEQY
TRBV6-2/TRBV6-3	TRBJ2-7	ASSSAHYEQY
TRBV5-1	TRBJ2-5	ASSPGQQETQY
TRBV2	TRBJ2-1	ASSVEQALYNEQF
TRBV7-9	TRBJ2-1	ASSLASDRFYNEQF
TRBV12-3/TRBV12-4	TRBJ2-5	ASSPSQETQY
TRBV7-9	TRBJ2-2	ASSQGADFTGELF
TRBV6-5	TRBJ1-3	ASSYSAYSGNTIY
TRBV7-2	TRBJ1-4	ASSLVRTAEKLF
TRBV19	TRBJ2-6	ASIPRGTGANVLT
TRBV5-1	TRBJ2-6	ASSLGSGANVLT
TRBV27	TRBJ2-7	ASSYPPTGVTYEQY
TRBV5-3	TRBJ2-2	ARSLVGTSGRGGTGELF
TRBV6-2/TRBV6-3	TRBJ2-7	ASSYAPGHLFSYEQY
TRBV7-2	TRBJ1-1	ASSRQEGTEAF
TRBV3-1/TRBV3-2	TRBJ2-2	ASSPRVSLTGELF
TRBV30	TRBJ2-1	ARIRPGTAAYEQF
TRBV19	TRBJ2-7	ASSRTSVDYEQY
TRBV18	TRBJ1-5	ASSPPGQGNNQPQH
TRBV6-1	TRBJ2-1	ASSESSGTYNEQF
TRBV2	TRBJ2-5	ASKELLSQETQY
TRBV27	TRBJ2-3	ASSRHRGTDTQY
TRBV28	TRBJ1-2	ASSLGTADNYGYT
TRBV14	TRBJ1-3	ASSEERGRRGNTIY
TRBV19	TRBJ1-1	ASSAGGAEDTEAF
TRBV5-1	TRBJ1-3	ASSLVGSPSGNTIY
TRBV24-1	TRBJ1-5	ATSDTGVGQPQH